This passage covers 20 T cell receptor beta chains from one sample sequenced in a study of T cell responses to AZD1222 COVID-19 vaccine. Measured with immunoSEQ multiplex PCR; TCRdb has only the in-frame clones, and not every one. The sample has 68,000 or so clones, 88% seen once. The sequences come from peripheral blood, collected on day 0 of AZD1222 vaccination. The receptors stem from an adult in good health.

The V gene is TRBV19, the J gene TRBJ2-1, with TRBD2 identical over 7 bases. V dropped 5 bases and J dropped 4; count of bases not matched to a gene: 5. Germline V CDR1 and CDR2: LNHDA, SQIVND (reference sequence). The CDR3 is made up of 14 amino acids. The CDR3 DNA sequence: TGTGCCAGTAGTTCCGTCGGGGGGTACAATGAGCAGTTCTTC. As protein: CASSSVGGYNEQFF.

This clone appeared a single time. This chain uses TRBV6-4 with TRBJ2-3; possibly TRBD2 for D (5 bases). The germline V gene encodes CDR1 MRHNA and CDR2 SNTAGT. This CDR3 has 13 residues. Trimming stripped 6 bases from V and 2 bases from J, with 9 bases between. The CDR3 bases are TGTGCCAGCAGCCCCGGGGTCACAGATACGCAGTATTTT. This translates into CASSPGVTDTQYF.

This rearrangement joins TRBV28 to TRBJ2-1; the match to TRBD1 covers 11 bases. V was clipped by 4 bases and J by 9 bases; unmatched bases: 14. This CDR3 has 17 amino acids. Germline V gives CDR1 MDHEN, CDR2 SYDVKM. The CDR3 region is CASSSRTGGWVRGEQFF. The DNA of the CDR3 is TGTGCCAGCAGTTCACGGACAGGGGGCTGGGTTCGCGGTGAGCAGTTCTTC.

This chain connects TRBV18 to TRBJ2-2; 7 positions match TRBD1. V lost 7 bases, J lost 2 bases, and 4 bases stayed unmatched. The CDR3 runs to 14 residues. Germline CDR1 is KGHSH and CDR2 is LQKENI. The CDR3: CASWDSYNTGELFF. The DNA for the CDR3 is TGTGCCAGCTGGGACAGCTATAACACCGGGGAGCTGTTTTTT.

The chain has TRBV5-1 and TRBJ1-5; D not certain. CDR3 length: 13 residues. Deletions cut 4 bases from V and 0 bases from J, with 5 bases between. Germline V gene lookup returns CDR1 SGHRS and CDR2 YFSETQ. CDR3 DNA: TGCGCCAGCAGCCATGGTAGCAATCAGCCCCAGCATTTT. Translating it yields CASSHGSNQPQHF.

The V gene is TRBV19, the J gene TRBJ2-1, with 8 positions matching TRBD2. This CDR3 spans 15 amino acids. Losses at the gene ends were 4 bases for V and 1 base for J; bases not matched to a gene: 3. Germline-derived CDR1 and CDR2 are LNHDA and SQIVND (reference sequence). The CDR3 protein is CASSTTGGSYNEQFF. For the CDR3, the DNA is TGTGCCAGTAGTACTACGGGAGGGTCCTACAATGAGCAGTTCTTC.

The V and J genes are TRBV9 and TRBJ1-2, with 7 bases fitting TRBD1. This CDR3 comprises 17 residues. Trimming removed 0 bases from V and 2 bases from J; junction bases left unmatched: 10. CDR1 is SGDLS, CDR2 YYNGEE, per germline. The CDR3 protein is CASSVAPQGGVNYGYTF. CDR3 nucleotides: TGTGCCAGCAGCGTAGCTCCCCAGGGGGGGGTCAACTATGGCTACACCTTC.

The V call is TRBV15, the J call TRBJ1-2; D remains unclear. Germline CDR1 LNHNV, CDR2 YYDKDF (reference sequence). The CDR3 covers 14 residues. Trimming removed 1 base from V and 7 bases from J, with 13 bases in between. As DNA, the CDR3 is TGTGCCACCAGCAGAGTCGGGGATCGGAGTGGCTACACCTTC. Its translation: CATSRVGDRSGYTF.

The CDR3 reads CATSRVENTEAFF. The CDR3 region has the DNA TGTGCCACCAGCAGAGTGGAGAACACTGAAGCTTTCTTT. The V gene is TRBV15, the J gene TRBJ1-1, with D hard to call. The germline V gene encodes CDR1 LNHNV and CDR2 YYDKDF (reference sequence). V lost 1 base and J 1 base, leaving 4 bases between the germline ends. The CDR3 totals 13 residues.

J is TRBJ2-3 and V is TRBV19; TRBD2 agrees at 8 bases. This CDR3 is 16 amino acids long. Germline lookup yields CDR1 LNHDA and CDR2 SQIVND (reference sequence). The trim removed 3 bases at V and 2 bases at J, leaving 7 bases unmatched. The CDR3 is CASSILLAGNTDTQYF. Written as DNA, the CDR3 is TGTGCCAGTAGTATTCTATTAGCGGGAAACACAGATACGCAGTATTTT.

V is TRBV4-3 and J is TRBJ1-5, with 7 bases fitting TRBD1. Per the germline V gene, CDR1 is LGHNA and CDR2 is YSLEER. The CDR3 length is 15 residues. The V gene end was trimmed by 1 base and the J gene end by 5 bases; junction bases not matched to a gene: 5. This chain's CDR3 is CASSQAGQGDQPQHF. CDR3 DNA: TGCGCCAGCAGCCAAGCGGGCCAGGGGGATCAGCCCCAGCATTTT.

The rearrangement uses TRBV11-2 and TRBJ1-3; no reliable D call. The CDR3 runs 15 residues. V dropped 2 bases and J dropped 2 bases, with 10 bases sitting between them. Germline V gene data show CDR1 as SGHAT and CDR2 as FQNNGV. The CDR3: CASSLSTSPGNTIYF. The CDR3 coding sequence is TGTGCCAGCAGCTTATCTACTTCTCCTGGAAACACCATATATTTT.

This clone appeared a few times. V usage is TRBV6-2 or TRBV6-3 and J usage is TRBJ1-1; TRBD1 matches at 9 bases. CDR1 and CDR2 from the germline V gene are MNHEY and SVGEGT. The CDR3 sequence is 15 residues long. V lost 4 bases, J lost 3 bases, and 6 bases stayed unmatched. The CDR3 DNA reads as TGTGCCAGCAGTTTCGGGACAGGGAGTGACACTGAAGCTTTCTTT. It is translated as CASSFGTGSDTEAFF.

The V and J genes are TRBV6-4 and TRBJ1-1, with D perhaps TRBD1 (5 bases). CDR3 length equals 14 residues. Trimming took 4 bases from V and 4 from J, leaving 13 bases between them. Germline CDR1 MRHNA, CDR2 SNTAGT. CDR3 sequence: CASSVGSGGTEAFF. The DNA for the CDR3 is TGTGCCAGCAGTGTGGGAAGTGGGGGCACTGAAGCTTTCTTT.

The chain is built from TRBV4-3 and TRBJ2-3, with 12 positions matching TRBD1. The germline V gene has CDR1 LGHNA and CDR2 YSLEER. The V gene end was trimmed by 4 bases and the J gene end by 4 bases; junction bases not matched to a gene: 12. This CDR3 comprises 18 residues. The CDR3 is CASSPKSSGTGGADTQYF. The CDR3 nucleotides are TGCGCCAGCAGCCCCAAAAGTTCCGGGACAGGGGGCGCAGATACGCAGTATTTT.

This chain uses TRBV27 with TRBJ2-2, with TRBD2 matching over 7 bases. Per germline, CDR1 MNHEY and CDR2 SMNVEV (reference sequence). CDR3 length equals 14 residues. The junction had 0 bases not matched to a gene; V was cut back by 5 bases and J by 0 bases. CDR3 region: CASSSGTNTGELFF. In nucleotides, the CDR3 is TGTGCCAGCAGTAGCGGGACGAACACCGGGGAGCTGTTTTTT.

The V call is TRBV12-3 or TRBV12-4, the J call TRBJ2-3; D perhaps matches TRBD1 (6 bases). V lost 5 bases to trimming and J lost 11 bases, with 17 bases between them. There are 13 residues in the CDR3. The CDR3, as DNA: TGTGCCAGCAGTCAGGGATTTCAAGGGGGGCAGTATTTT. It yields the protein CASSQGFQGGQYF.

The chain employs TRBV15 and TRBJ1-1; a weak D match, TRBD1 (5 bases). The ends were cut back, 1 base at V and 7 bases at J, with 13 bases in the middle. Germline CDR1 is LNHNV and CDR2 is YYDKDF (reference sequence). The CDR3 length is 14 residues. The CDR3 is CATSRGRGTLEAFF. The CDR3, as DNA: TGTGCCACCAGCAGAGGAAGAGGGACTCTTGAAGCTTTCTTT.

The V call is TRBV19, the J call TRBJ2-3; perhaps TRBD1 as D (5 bases). The CDR3 extends over 17 amino acids. Germline loops: CDR1 LNHDA, CDR2 SQIVND (reference sequence). Trimming pared 3 bases from V and 3 bases from J, leaving 19 bases between. The CDR3 nucleotides read TGTGCCAGTAGTATTATTGTGGCAGGGTCCATAACAGATACGCAGTATTTT. It yields the protein CASSIIVAGSITDTQYF.

The chain employs TRBV3-1 (or the pseudogene TRBV3-2) and TRBJ1-2, with D uncertain. The CDR3 length is 15 residues. Germline CDR1 reads LGHDT; CDR2 reads YNNKEL (reference sequence). Trimming left V 0 bases short and J 6 bases short, with 14 bases between. The DNA of the CDR3 is TGTGCCAGCAGCCAAGATCAGACTCGGGAGAATGGCTACACCTTC. It codes for CASSQDQTRENGYTF.